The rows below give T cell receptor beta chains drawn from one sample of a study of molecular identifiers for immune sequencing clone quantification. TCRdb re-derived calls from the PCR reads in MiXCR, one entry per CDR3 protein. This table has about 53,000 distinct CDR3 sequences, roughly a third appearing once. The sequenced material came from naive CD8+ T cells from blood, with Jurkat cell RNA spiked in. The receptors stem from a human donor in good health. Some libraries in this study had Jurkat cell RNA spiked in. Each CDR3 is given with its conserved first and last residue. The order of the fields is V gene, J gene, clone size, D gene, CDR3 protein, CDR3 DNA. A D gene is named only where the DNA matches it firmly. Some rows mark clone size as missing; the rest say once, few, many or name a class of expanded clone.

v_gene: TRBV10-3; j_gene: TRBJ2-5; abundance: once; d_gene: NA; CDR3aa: CAISDLTLLQGRQETQYF; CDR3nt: TGTGCCATCAGTGATCTGACTCTCCTACAGGGCCGACAAGAGACCCAGTACTTC
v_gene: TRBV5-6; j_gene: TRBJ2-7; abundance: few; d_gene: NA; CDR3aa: CASSSVSSSYEQYF; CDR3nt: TGTGCCAGCAGCTCGGTCAGTTCGTCCTACGAGCAGTACTTC
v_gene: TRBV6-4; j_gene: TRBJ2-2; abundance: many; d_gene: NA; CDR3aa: CASTCPGELFF; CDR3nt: TGTGCCAGCACATGCCCCGGGGAGCTGTTTTTT
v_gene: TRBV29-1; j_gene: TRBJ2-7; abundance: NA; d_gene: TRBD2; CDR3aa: CSVGPGRAYEQYF; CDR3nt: TGCAGCGTTGGGCCCGGGAGGGCCTACGAGCAGTACTTC
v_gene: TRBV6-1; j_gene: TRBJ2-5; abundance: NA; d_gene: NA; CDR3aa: CASSGDGAQEPQYF; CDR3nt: TGTGCCAGCAGTGGGGACGGGGCCCAAGAGCCCCAGTACTTC
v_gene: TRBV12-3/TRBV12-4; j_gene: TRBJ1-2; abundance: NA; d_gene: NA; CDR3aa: CASSLQRVNYGYTF; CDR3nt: TGTGCCAGCAGTTTACAGAGGGTTAACTATGGCTACACCTTC
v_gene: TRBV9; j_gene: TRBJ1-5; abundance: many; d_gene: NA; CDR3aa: CASSAQGNQPQHF; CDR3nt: TGTGCCAGCAGCGCCCAGGGCAATCAGCCCCAGCATTTT
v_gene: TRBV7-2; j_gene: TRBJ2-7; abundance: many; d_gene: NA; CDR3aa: CASSLAMRGRGLDYEQYF; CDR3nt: TGTGCCAGCAGCTTAGCGATGAGGGGTAGGGGACTCGACTACGAGCAGTACTTC
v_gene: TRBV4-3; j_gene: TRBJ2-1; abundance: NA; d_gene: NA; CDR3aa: CASSQEGRPEQFF; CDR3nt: TGCGCCAGCAGCCAAGAGGGCCGCCCTGAGCAGTTCTTC
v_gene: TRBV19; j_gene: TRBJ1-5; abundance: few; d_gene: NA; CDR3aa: CASSITDYSNQPQHF; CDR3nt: TGTGCCAGTAGTATAACGGATTATAGCAATCAGCCCCAGCATTTT
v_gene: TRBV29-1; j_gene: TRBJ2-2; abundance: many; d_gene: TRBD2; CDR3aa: CSVFSGSWNTGELFF; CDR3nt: TGCAGCGTGTTTAGCGGGAGCTGGAACACCGGGGAGCTGTTTTTT
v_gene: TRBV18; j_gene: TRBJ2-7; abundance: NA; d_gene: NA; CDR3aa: CASSHRTAPYEQYF; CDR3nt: TGTGCCAGCTCACACAGGACAGCTCCCTACGAGCAGTACTTC
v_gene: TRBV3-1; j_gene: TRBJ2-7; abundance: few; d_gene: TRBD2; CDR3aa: CASSLPGLAAIYEQYF; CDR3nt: TGTGCCAGCAGCCTACCGGGACTAGCGGCAATCTACGAGCAGTACTTC
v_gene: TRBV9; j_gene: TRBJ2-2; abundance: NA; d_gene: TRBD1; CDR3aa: CASSSDRENTGELFF; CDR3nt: TGTGCCAGCAGCTCAGACAGGGAAAACACCGGGGAGCTGTTTTTT
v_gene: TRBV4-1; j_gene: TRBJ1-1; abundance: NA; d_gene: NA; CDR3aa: CASSQVLGVGNTEAFF; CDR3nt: TGCGCCAGCAGCCAAGTGCTTGGGGTCGGAAACACTGAAGCTTTCTTT
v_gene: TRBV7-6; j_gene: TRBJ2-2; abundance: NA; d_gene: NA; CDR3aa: CASSGGGVGELFF; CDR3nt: TGTGCCAGCAGCGGGGGGGGCGTCGGGGAGCTGTTTTTT
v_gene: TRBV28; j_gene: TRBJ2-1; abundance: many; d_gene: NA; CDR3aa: CASRHLYEQFF; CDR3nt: TGTGCCAGCAGACATCTCTATGAGCAGTTCTTC
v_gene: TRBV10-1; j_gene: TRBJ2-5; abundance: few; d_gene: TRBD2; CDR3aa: CASSDALAGGQETQYF; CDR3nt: TGCGCCAGCAGTGACGCACTAGCGGGAGGCCAAGAGACCCAGTACTTC